Below, 30 T cell receptor beta chains from the same sample are listed, as sequenced in a study of beta chain features in type 1 diabetes. Expressed TCRB transcripts were sequenced because the isolated RNA had all been reverse transcribed beforehand. Some clones are missing from TCRdb's copy, which holds only in-frame ones; the method was immunoSEQ multiplex PCR. Here the sample spans a few hundred thousand clones, 11% being singletons. The sample comprised central memory CD4+ T cells from blood. These receptors came from a man younger than 30 in good health.

The CDR3 loop reads CAWSRGRENTIYF. The CDR3 DNA follows: TGTGCCTGGAGTAGGGGACGTGAAAACACCATATATTTT. The J gene is TRBJ1-3, the V gene TRBV30; maybe TRBD1 (5 bases). The germline gives CDR1 GTSNPN, CDR2 SVGIG (reference sequence). Trimming cost V 2 bases and J 6 bases, with 11 bases left between them. The CDR3 has 13 residues.

The chain combines TRBV19 with TRBJ2-3; D might be TRBD1 (6 bases). CDR1 LNHDA and CDR2 SQIVND come from the germline V gene (reference sequence). The CDR3 length is 14 residues. V lost 5 bases and J 1 base, leaving 10 bases between the germline ends. The CDR3 region has the DNA TGTGCCAGTAGTGCGGACAGTCGCACAGATACGCAGTATTTT. Its protein product is CASSADSRTDTQYF. The full variable domain, with the rest looked up from reference TRBV19 and TRBJ2-3, is DGGITQSPKYLFRKEGQNVTLSCEQNLNHDAMYWYRQDPGQGLRLIYYSQIVNDFQKGDIAEGYSVSREKKESFPLTVTSAQKNPTAFYLCASSADSRTDTQYFGPGTRLTVL.

This clone has just a few counts. The chain has TRBV18 and TRBJ2-7, with 12 bases aligning to TRBD1. The CDR3 has 18 residues. The junction had 12 bases not matched to a gene; V was cut back by 3 bases and J by 3 bases. The V gene's germline CDR1 is KGHSH and CDR2 LQKENI. The CDR3, as DNA: TGTGCCAGCTCACCGACTCCGGGACAGGGGGCGCGTCGCTACGAGCAGTACTTC. Translating it yields CASSPTPGQGARRYEQYF.

This chain links TRBV7-2 with TRBJ1-6; no definite D call. The CDR3 sequence is 15 residues long. Trimming shortened V by 1 base and J by 7 bases, and 11 bases separated the two germline ends. Germline lookup yields CDR1 SGHTA and CDR2 FQGNSA. CDR3 bases: TGTGCCAGCAGCTTAGTTCCGGGAGGAAATTCACCCCTCCACTTT. The encoded protein is CASSLVPGGNSPLHF.

The gene calls are TRBV6-6 and TRBJ2-3; 7 bases are a match to TRBD2. The CDR3 length is 13 residues. V lost 10 bases to trimming and J lost 0 bases; unmatched junction nucleotides: 4. Germline V gives CDR1 MNHNY, CDR2 SVGAGI (reference sequence). The DNA of the CDR3 is TGTGCCACCGGACTAGGCAGCACAGATACGCAGTATTTT. Protein product: CATGLGSTDTQYF.

The chain uses TRBV4-2 and TRBJ1-4; D is unclear. Germline-derived CDR1 and CDR2 are LGHNA and YNFKEQ. The CDR3 has 15 amino acids. The V end lost 0 bases, the J end lost 6 bases, and 11 bases lay between the germline ends. This chain's CDR3 is CASSQDHQVDEKLFF. CDR3 sequence (DNA): TGTGCCAGCAGCCAAGATCACCAGGTGGATGAAAAACTGTTTTTT.

The chain carries TRBV28 and TRBJ2-5; TRBD1 is a possible D gene (5 bases). The CDR3 is 15 amino acids. The V gene's germline CDR1 is MDHEN and CDR2 SYDVKM. The V and J ends lost 3 bases and 3 bases respectively, with 14 bases between them. The CDR3 loop is CASSFARATKETQYF. CDR3 coding DNA: TGTGCCAGCAGTTTCGCCAGGGCTACGAAAGAGACCCAGTACTTC. The variable domain in full, with the rest retrieved from reference TRBV28 and TRBJ2-5, is DVKVTQSSRYLVKRTGEKVFLECVQDMDHENMFWYRQDPGLGLRLIYFSYDVKMKEKGDIPEGYSVSREKKERFSLILESASTNQTSMYLCASSFARATKETQYFGPGTRLLVL.

This clone appeared many times. The chain joins TRBV30 to TRBJ2-1; 7 bases map to TRBD2. Trimming at V came to 3 bases and at J to 5 bases, leaving 7 bases not matched to a gene. Per germline, CDR1 GTSNPN and CDR2 SVGIG (reference sequence). The CDR3 loop spans 14 amino acids. CDR3 nucleotides: TGTGCCTGGAGGGGCGGGAGCAACGACAATGAGCAGTTCTTC. This translates into CAWRGGSNDNEQFF.

There are many counts of this clone. J is TRBJ2-7 and V is TRBV15, with D maybe TRBD2 (5 bases). V was clipped by 3 bases and J by 6 bases, with 15 bases between them. Germline V gives CDR1 LNHNV, CDR2 YYDKDF (reference sequence). The CDR3 extends over 14 amino acids. The CDR3 DNA follows: TGTGCCACCAGCAGTCGGGAAACACGACGCGAGCAGTACTTC. It translates to CATSSRETRREQYF.

The chain carries TRBV29-1 and TRBJ2-2; TRBD1 or TRBD2 may be the D gene (5 bases each). This CDR3 contains 16 residues. CDR1 and CDR2 (germline): SQVTM, ANQGSEA. Trimming shortened V by 6 bases and J by 2 bases, and 19 bases separated the two germline ends. CDR3 residues: CSVGTLGGTNTGELFF. CDR3 sequence (DNA): TGCAGCGTAGGGACCCTTGGGGGAACTAACACCGGGGAGCTGTTTTTT.

In its sample, this clone was seen a few times. This chain connects TRBV7-9 to TRBJ2-7; TRBD2 agrees at 8 bases. The V segment lost 4 bases and the J segment 4 bases; nucleotides outside the gene matches: 12. Germline V gives CDR1 SEHNR, CDR2 FQNEAQ (reference sequence). This CDR3 comprises 16 residues. CDR3 loop: CASSSRSGSVNYEQYF. DNA for the CDR3: TGTGCCAGCAGCTCACGCAGCGGGAGTGTCAATTACGAGCAGTACTTC.

This sequence joins TRBV29-1 and TRBJ2-5; 7 nucleotides line up with TRBD2. Judging by the DNA end, TRBJ2-7 fits better; the J call may be wrong. Per germline, CDR1 SQVTM and CDR2 ANQGSEA. This CDR3 region has 11 residues. CDR3 sequence: CSVTSAYEQYF. CDR3 sequence (DNA): TGCAGCGTTACTAGCGCCTACGAGCAGTACTTC.

This clone was detected only a few times. The chain uses TRBV11-3 and TRBJ2-1, with D uncertain. The germline CDR1 and CDR2 sequences are SGHNT and YENEEA. This CDR3 spans 11 amino acids. The V and J ends lost 5 bases and 12 bases respectively, with 11 bases between them. The CDR3 spells CASSLAGRQFF. Here the CDR3 DNA reads TGTGCCAGCAGCCTGGCCGGTCGGCAGTTCTTC.

Ten or more counts support this clone. The chain combines TRBV5-1 with TRBJ2-7; 10 bases match TRBD2. The V gene end was trimmed by 4 bases and the J gene end by 1 base; junction bases not matched to a gene: 5. The CDR3 has 15 amino acids. Per the germline V gene, CDR1 is SGHRS and CDR2 is YFSETQ. The CDR3 DNA reads as TGCGCCAGCAGCGTGAGCGGGAGGGGGTCCTACGAGCAGTACTTC. Its translation is CASSVSGRGSYEQYF.

This clone was recorded many times. The chain carries TRBV10-3 and TRBJ2-5; 9 positions agree with TRBD1. This CDR3 contains 15 residues. The trim removed 3 bases at V and 5 bases at J, leaving 7 bases unmatched. Per germline, CDR1 ENHRY and CDR2 SYGVKD. The CDR3 DNA follows: TGTGCCATCAGTGACCCGGGACAGGGTTTGGAGACCCAGTACTTC. It yields the protein CAISDPGQGLETQYF.

By its share, this clone is medium-sized (0.01 to 0.1%). One junction end does not reproduce the germline sequence, and a read error may be involved. Within the sample, other DNA sequences also encode this same CDR3. V usage is TRBV29-1 and J usage is TRBJ1-1, with D perhaps TRBD1 (5 bases). Germline V lookup: CDR1 SQVTM, CDR2 ANQGSEA. This CDR3 contains 12 residues. The CDR3 reads CSVEGFGREAFW. For the CDR3, the DNA is TGCAGCGTTGAAGGCTTCGGCAGGGAAGCTTTCTGG.

With regard to this clone: The same CDR3 can be traced to other DNA sequences in this sample. J is TRBJ2-1 and V is TRBV7-2; 10 bases agree with TRBD2. The CDR3 is made up of 15 amino acids. The germline V gene encodes CDR1 SGHTA and CDR2 FQGNSA. V was pared by 2 bases and J by 2 bases, with 0 bases of the junction left unmatched. The chain's CDR3 is CASSLTSGTYNEQFF. The CDR3 nucleotides read TGTGCCAGCAGCTTAACTAGCGGGACCTACAATGAGCAGTTCTTC.

The chain employs TRBV4-3 and TRBJ2-3, with 7 nucleotides matching TRBD2. The CDR3 has 13 amino acids. Germline V CDR1 and CDR2: LGHNA, YSLEER. The junction had 5 bases not matched to a gene; V was cut back by 0 bases and J by 11 bases. This CDR3 is CASSQEGSGGQYF. In nucleotides, the CDR3 is TGCGCCAGCAGCCAAGAAGGATCGGGAGGGCAGTATTTT.

Only a few counts were recorded for this clone. The rearrangement links TRBV6-4 to TRBJ2-7; 7 bases are shared with TRBD2. Germline trimming cut 5 bases from V and 3 bases from J; bases unmatched to any gene: 4. Germline assignment: CDR1 MRHNA and CDR2 SNTAGT. CDR3 length equals 13 residues. The CDR3 here is CASSRERGYEQYF. As DNA, the CDR3 is TGTGCCAGCAGTCGGGAGCGGGGCTACGAGCAGTACTTC.

The chain uses TRBV27 and TRBJ2-1; D gene uncertain. The ends were cut back, 10 bases at V and 5 bases at J, with 15 bases in the middle. Germline CDR1 and CDR2: MNHEY and SMNVEV (reference sequence). CDR3 length: 13 amino acids. The CDR3 region is CATRSHLHNEQFF. The CDR3, as DNA: TGTGCCACCCGATCTCATTTACACAATGAGCAGTTCTTC.

This chain connects TRBV27 to TRBJ2-7; D may match TRBD1 or TRBD2 (6 bases each). The CDR3 loop spans 14 amino acids. The V and J ends lost 11 bases and 0 bases respectively, with 17 bases between them. Germline values: CDR1 MNHEY, CDR2 SMNVEV (reference sequence). CDR3 DNA: TGTGCCGTCCGGGGGCCAAGGGGCTCCTACGAGCAGTACTTC. Residues: CAVRGPRGSYEQYF.

This clone was counted only a few times. V gene TRBV28 combines with J gene TRBJ2-7; TRBD1 matches 10 bases. Germline V gene sequence: CDR1 MDHEN, CDR2 SYDVKM. The CDR3 runs to 15 residues. After removal of 3 bases from V and 5 bases from J, the junction contained 7 bases not matched to a gene. CDR3 coding DNA: TGTGCCAGCAGTTTCTCCGGGACAGGGGTCAACGAGCAGTACTTC. It yields the protein CASSFSGTGVNEQYF.

This clone has at least ten counts. The CDR3 DNA is TGTGCCAGCAGCCAAGGGGACCTCTCCATAGATACGCAGTATTTT. This gives the protein CASSQGDLSIDTQYF. The chain employs TRBV14 and TRBJ2-3; TRBD1 or TRBD2 may be the D gene (5 bases each). Germline-derived CDR1 and CDR2 are SGHDN and FVKESK. The CDR3 has 15 residues. The V end was cut by 1 base, the J end by 5 bases, with 13 bases between.

This clone was counted many times. The gene calls are TRBV5-4 and TRBJ2-6; no firm D call. This CDR3 comprises 17 residues. Per germline, CDR1 SGHNT and CDR2 YYREEE (reference sequence). The V gene lost 4 bases and the J gene lost 0 bases, with 14 bases spanning the gap. CDR3 nucleotides: TGTGCCAGCAGCCCGACCGGGTTTCACTCTGGGGCCAACGTCCTGACTTTC. Translating it yields CASSPTGFHSGANVLTF. Looking up the rest from reference TRBV5-4 and TRBJ2-6 gives the full variable domain: ETGVTQSPTHLIKTRGQQVTLRCSSQSGHNTVSWYQQALGQGPQFIFQYYREEENGRGNFPPRFSGLQFPNYSSELNVNALELDDSALYLCASSPTGFHSGANVLTFGAGSRLTVL.

This clone turned up a few times. The chain combines TRBV2 with TRBJ2-7; D uncertain. Trimming shortened V by 5 bases and J by 2 bases, and 19 bases separated the two germline ends. Germline V gene data show CDR1 as SNHLY and CDR2 as FYNNEI. The CDR3 is made up of 16 amino acids. CDR3 DNA: TGTGCCAGCAGTCCTCATGCGGCAACGGTCGCCTACGAGCAGTACTTC. This sequence encodes CASSPHAATVAYEQYF.

The table lists this clone with a few counts. The V and J genes are TRBV5-6 and TRBJ2-3, with D possibly TRBD1 on 5 matching bases. The CDR3 is 13 amino acids. The V gene's germline CDR1 is SGHDT and CDR2 YYEEEE. Trimming removed 4 bases at V and 11 bases at J, with 17 bases between. In nucleotides, the CDR3 is TGTGCCAGCAGCGCGACACAGGTTCGGGTGCAGTATTTT. This translates into CASSATQVRVQYF.

The chain recombines TRBV5-1 with TRBJ2-2; the D is unclear. The CDR3 has 14 residues. Germline-derived CDR1 and CDR2 are SGHRS and YFSETQ. V was trimmed by 6 bases and J by 3 bases, leaving 12 bases between them. The CDR3 DNA follows: TGCGCCAGCAACCGTCTCGGAGACACCGGGGAGCTGTTTTTT. This encodes CASNRLGDTGELFF. Full variable domain (remainder filled in from reference TRBV5-1 and TRBJ2-2): KAGVTQTPRYLIKTRGQQVTLSCSPISGHRSVSWYQQTPGQGLQFLFEYFSETQRNKGNFPGRFSGRQFSNSRSEMNVSTLELGDSALYLCASNRLGDTGELFFGEGSRLTVL.

CDR3 sequence (DNA): TGTGCCACCAGAAAAGTCCGGGACGGATACAATGAGCAGTTCTTC. It yields the protein CATRKVRDGYNEQFF. The chain couples TRBV6-5 to TRBJ2-1; D may correspond to TRBD1 or TRBD2 (5 bases each). The germline V and J ends were trimmed by 10 bases and 4 bases, with 20 bases remaining between them. CDR3 size: 15 residues. The germline CDR1 and CDR2 sequences are MNHEY and SVGAGI.

In its sample, this clone was seen many times. This chain joins TRBV5-4 and TRBJ2-6, with D uncertain. The germline gives CDR1 SGHNT, CDR2 YYREEE (reference sequence). V dropped 5 bases and J dropped 1 base, with 10 bases sitting between them. CDR3 length: 15 amino acids. This CDR3 reads CASRAWNSGANVLTF. Written as DNA, the CDR3 is TGTGCCAGCAGGGCTTGGAATTCTGGGGCCAACGTCCTGACTTTC. The entire variable domain, with the rest obtained from reference TRBV5-4 and TRBJ2-6, is as follows: ETGVTQSPTHLIKTRGQQVTLRCSSQSGHNTVSWYQQALGQGPQFIFQYYREEENGRGNFPPRFSGLQFPNYSSELNVNALELDDSALYLCASRAWNSGANVLTFGAGSRLTVL.

This clone occurred many times. CDR3 DNA sequence: TGTGCCAGCAGCTACGGGAGGAGGGGCGGGGAGCAGTTCTTC. Its translation: CASSYGRRGGEQFF. The genes are TRBV6-6 and TRBJ2-1; 7 positions match TRBD2. After removal of 6 bases from V and 10 bases from J, the junction contained 12 bases not matched to a gene. The CDR3 covers 14 residues. Per the germline V gene, CDR1 is MNHNY and CDR2 is SVGAGI (reference sequence).